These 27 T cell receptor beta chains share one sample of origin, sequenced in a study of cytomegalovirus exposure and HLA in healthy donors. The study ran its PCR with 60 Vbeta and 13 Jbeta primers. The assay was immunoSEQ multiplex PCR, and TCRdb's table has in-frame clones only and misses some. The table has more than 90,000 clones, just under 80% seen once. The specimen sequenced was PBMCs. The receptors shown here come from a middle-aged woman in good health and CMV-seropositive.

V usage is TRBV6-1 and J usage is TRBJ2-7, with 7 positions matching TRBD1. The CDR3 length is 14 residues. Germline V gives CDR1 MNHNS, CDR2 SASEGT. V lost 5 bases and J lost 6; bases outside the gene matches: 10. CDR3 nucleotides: TGTGCCAGCAGTTTAACCGGGACAGCCGGCGAGCAGTACTTC. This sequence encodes CASSLTGTAGEQYF.

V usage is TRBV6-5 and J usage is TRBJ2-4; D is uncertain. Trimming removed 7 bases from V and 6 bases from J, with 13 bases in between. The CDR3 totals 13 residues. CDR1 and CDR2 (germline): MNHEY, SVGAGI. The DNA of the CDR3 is TGTGCCAGCACCGACGGAACAGTAAACATTCAGTACTTC. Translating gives CASTDGTVNIQYF.

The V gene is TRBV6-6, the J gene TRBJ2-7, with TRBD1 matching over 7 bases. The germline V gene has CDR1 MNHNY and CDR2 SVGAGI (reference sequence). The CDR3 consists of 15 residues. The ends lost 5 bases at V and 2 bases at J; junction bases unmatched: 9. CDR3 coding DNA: TGTGCCAGCAGTACCCCCGGGACAGTCCCCTACGAGCAGTACTTC. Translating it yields CASSTPGTVPYEQYF.

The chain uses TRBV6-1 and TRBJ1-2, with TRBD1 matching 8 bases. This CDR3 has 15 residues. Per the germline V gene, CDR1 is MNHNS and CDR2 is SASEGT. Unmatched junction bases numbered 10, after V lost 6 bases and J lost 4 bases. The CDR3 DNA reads TGTGCCAGCAGCACCCGGGACAGGAAGGGCTATGGCTACACCTTC. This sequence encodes CASSTRDRKGYGYTF.

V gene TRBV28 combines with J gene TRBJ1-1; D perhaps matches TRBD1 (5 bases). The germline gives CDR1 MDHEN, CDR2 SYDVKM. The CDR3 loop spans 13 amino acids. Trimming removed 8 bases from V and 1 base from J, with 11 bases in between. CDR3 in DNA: TGTGCCAGCTGTAGTGGACAGAACACTGAAGCTTTCTTT. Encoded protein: CASCSGQNTEAFF.

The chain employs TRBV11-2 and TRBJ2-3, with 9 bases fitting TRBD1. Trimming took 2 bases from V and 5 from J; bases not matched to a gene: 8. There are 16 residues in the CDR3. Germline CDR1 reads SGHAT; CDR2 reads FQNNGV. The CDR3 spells CASSLPTGGFGDTQYF. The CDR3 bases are TGTGCCAGCAGCTTACCCACAGGGGGCTTCGGAGATACGCAGTATTTT. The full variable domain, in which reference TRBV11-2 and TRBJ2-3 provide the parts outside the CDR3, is EAGVAQSPRYKIIEKRQSVAFWCNPISGHATLYWYQQILGQGPKLLIQFQNNGVVDDSQLPKDRFSAERLKGVDSTLKIQPAKLEDSAVYLCASSLPTGGFGDTQYFGPGTRLTVL.

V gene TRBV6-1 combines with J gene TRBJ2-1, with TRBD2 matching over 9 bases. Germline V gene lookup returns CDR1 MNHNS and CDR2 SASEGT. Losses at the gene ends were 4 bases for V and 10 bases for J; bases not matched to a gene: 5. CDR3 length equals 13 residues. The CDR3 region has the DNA TGTGCCAGCAGTGGACTAGCGGCTAGCGAGCAGTTCTTC. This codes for CASSGLAASEQFF.

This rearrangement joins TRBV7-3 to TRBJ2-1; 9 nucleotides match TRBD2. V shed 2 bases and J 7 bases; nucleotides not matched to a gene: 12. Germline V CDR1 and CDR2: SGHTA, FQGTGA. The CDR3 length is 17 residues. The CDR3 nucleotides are TGTGCCAGCAGCTTATTCCCGCCGGGACTAGCTGAAAATGAGCAGTTCTTC. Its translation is CASSLFPPGLAENEQFF.

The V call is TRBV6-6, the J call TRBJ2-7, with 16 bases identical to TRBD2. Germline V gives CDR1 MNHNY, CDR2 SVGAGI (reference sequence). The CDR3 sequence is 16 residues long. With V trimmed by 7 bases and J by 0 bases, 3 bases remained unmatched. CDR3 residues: CASKGLAGGSSYEQYF. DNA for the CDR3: TGTGCCAGCAAGGGACTAGCGGGAGGGAGCTCCTACGAGCAGTACTTC.

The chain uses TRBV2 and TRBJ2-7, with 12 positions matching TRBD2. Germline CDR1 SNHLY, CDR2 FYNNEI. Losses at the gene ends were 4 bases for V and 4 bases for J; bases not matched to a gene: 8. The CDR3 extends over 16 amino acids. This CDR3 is CASSGGTSGRLYEQYF. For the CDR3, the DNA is TGTGCCAGCAGTGGGGGAACTAGCGGGAGGTTGTACGAGCAGTACTTC.

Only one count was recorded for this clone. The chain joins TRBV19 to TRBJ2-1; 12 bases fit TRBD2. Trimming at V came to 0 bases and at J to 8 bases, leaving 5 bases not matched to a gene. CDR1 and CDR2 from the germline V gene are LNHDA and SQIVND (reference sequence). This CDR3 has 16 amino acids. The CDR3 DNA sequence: TGTGCCAGTAGTATAGATCTCGCTAGCGGGGGGGATGAGCAGTTCTTC. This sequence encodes CASSIDLASGGDEQFF.

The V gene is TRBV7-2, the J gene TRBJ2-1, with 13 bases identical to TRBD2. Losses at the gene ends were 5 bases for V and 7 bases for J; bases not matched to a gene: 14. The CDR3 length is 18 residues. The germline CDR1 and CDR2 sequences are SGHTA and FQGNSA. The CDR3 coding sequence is TGTGCCAGCAGCCAGATACGAGGACTAGCGGGAGCGCTTAATGAGCAGTTCTTC. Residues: CASSQIRGLAGALNEQFF.

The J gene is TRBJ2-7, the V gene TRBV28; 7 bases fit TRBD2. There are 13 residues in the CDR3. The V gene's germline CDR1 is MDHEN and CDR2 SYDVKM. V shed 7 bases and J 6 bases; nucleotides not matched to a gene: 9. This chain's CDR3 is CASNRLALTEQYF. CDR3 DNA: TGTGCCAGCAATCGACTAGCCCTCACCGAGCAGTACTTC.

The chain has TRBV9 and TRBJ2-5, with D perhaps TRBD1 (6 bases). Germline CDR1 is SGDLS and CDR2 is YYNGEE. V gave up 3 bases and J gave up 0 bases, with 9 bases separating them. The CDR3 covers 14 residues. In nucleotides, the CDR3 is TGTGCCAGCAGCGCTGGACAGTACCAAGAGACCCAGTACTTC. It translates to CASSAGQYQETQYF.

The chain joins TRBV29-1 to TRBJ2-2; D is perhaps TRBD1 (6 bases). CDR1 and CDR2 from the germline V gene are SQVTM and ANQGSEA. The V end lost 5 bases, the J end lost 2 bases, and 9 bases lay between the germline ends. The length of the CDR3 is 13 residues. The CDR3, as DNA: TGCAGCGTTCCAGGGGTTAACACCGGGGAGCTGTTTTTT. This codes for CSVPGVNTGELFF.

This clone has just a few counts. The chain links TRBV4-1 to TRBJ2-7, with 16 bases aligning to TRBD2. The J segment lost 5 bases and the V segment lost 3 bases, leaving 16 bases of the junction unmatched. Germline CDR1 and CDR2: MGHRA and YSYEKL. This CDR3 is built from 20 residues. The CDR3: CASSHPGTSGRGRIGDEQYF. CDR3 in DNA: TGCGCCAGCAGCCACCCGGGGACTAGCGGGAGGGGACGGATCGGTGACGAGCAGTACTTC.

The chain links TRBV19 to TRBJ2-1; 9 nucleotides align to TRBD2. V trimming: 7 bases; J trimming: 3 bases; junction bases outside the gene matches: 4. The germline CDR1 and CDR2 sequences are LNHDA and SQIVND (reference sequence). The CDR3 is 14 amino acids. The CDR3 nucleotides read TGTGCCAGTAAGACTAGCGGTAACTACAATGAGCAGTTCTTC. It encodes CASKTSGNYNEQFF.

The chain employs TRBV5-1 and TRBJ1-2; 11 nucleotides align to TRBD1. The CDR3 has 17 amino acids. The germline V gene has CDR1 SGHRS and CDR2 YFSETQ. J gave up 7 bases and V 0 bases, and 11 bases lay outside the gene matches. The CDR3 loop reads CASSLAGKGQGAGGYTF. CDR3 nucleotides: TGCGCCAGCAGCTTGGCGGGTAAAGGACAGGGGGCAGGTGGCTACACCTTC.

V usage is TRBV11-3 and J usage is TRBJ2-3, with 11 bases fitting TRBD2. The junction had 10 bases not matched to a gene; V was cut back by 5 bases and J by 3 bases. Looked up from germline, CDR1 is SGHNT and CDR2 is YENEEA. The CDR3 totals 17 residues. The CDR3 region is CASSTRLAGIGTDTQYF. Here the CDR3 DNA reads TGTGCCAGCAGCACCCGACTAGCGGGAATAGGAACAGATACGCAGTATTTT.

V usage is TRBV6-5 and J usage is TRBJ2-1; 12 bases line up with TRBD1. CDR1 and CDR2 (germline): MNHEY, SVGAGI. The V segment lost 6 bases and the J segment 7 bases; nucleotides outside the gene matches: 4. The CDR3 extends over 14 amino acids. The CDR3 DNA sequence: TGTGCCAGCAGCCCGGGACAGGGGGCGAATGAGCAGTTCTTC. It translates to CASSPGQGANEQFF.

In DNA, the CDR3 is TGTGCCAGCAGACCTGGACAGGGGTCCTACGAGCAGTACTTC. This gives the protein CASRPGQGSYEQYF. This rearrangement joins TRBV11-3 to TRBJ2-5, with TRBD1 matching over 9 bases. The closer fit of TRBJ2-7 to the DNA end suggests the J call may be wrong. Germline-derived CDR1 and CDR2 are SGHNT and YENEEA. This CDR3 is built from 14 residues.

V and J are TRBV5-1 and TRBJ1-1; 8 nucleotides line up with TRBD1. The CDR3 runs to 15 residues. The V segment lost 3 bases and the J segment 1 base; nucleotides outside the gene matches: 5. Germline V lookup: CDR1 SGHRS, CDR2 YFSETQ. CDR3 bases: TGCGCCAGCAGCTCGATCGACAGGGGGAACACTGAAGCTTTCTTT. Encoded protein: CASSSIDRGNTEAFF.

The CDR3 protein is CASSFRRTGLEAFF. Here the CDR3 DNA reads TGTGCCAGCAGTTTCCGCCGGACAGGGCTTGAAGCTTTCTTT. The rearrangement joins TRBV28 to TRBJ1-1; 8 nucleotides align to TRBD1. This CDR3 has 14 amino acids. Per the germline V gene, CDR1 is MDHEN and CDR2 is SYDVKM. The ends lost 3 bases at V and 7 bases at J; junction bases unmatched: 7.

The CDR3 region is CAWIDWWVDTIYF. The DNA for the CDR3 is TGTGCCTGGATCGACTGGTGGGTGGACACCATATATTTT. The V gene is TRBV30, the J gene TRBJ1-3; D call uncertain. Trimming left V 4 bases short and J 8 bases short, with 15 bases between. Germline loops: CDR1 GTSNPN, CDR2 SVGIG (reference sequence). The length of the CDR3 is 13 residues.

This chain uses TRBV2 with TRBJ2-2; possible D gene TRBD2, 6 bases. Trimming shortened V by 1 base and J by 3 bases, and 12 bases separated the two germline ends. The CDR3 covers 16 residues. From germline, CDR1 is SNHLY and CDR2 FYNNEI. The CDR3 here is CASSEGWGVDTGELFF. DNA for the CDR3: TGTGCCAGCAGTGAAGGTTGGGGGGTCGACACCGGGGAGCTGTTTTTT.

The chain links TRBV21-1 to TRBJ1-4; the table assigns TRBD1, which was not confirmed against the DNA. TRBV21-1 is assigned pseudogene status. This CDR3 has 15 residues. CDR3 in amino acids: CASSARKTGVEKLFF. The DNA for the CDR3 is TGTGCCAGCAGCGCACGAAAAACAGGGGTAGAAAAACTGTTTTTT.

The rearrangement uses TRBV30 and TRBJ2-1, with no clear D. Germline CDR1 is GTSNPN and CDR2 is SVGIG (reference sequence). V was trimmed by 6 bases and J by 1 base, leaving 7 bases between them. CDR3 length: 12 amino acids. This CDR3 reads CACSISYNEQFF. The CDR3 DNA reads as TGTGCCTGTTCCATTTCCTACAATGAGCAGTTCTTC.